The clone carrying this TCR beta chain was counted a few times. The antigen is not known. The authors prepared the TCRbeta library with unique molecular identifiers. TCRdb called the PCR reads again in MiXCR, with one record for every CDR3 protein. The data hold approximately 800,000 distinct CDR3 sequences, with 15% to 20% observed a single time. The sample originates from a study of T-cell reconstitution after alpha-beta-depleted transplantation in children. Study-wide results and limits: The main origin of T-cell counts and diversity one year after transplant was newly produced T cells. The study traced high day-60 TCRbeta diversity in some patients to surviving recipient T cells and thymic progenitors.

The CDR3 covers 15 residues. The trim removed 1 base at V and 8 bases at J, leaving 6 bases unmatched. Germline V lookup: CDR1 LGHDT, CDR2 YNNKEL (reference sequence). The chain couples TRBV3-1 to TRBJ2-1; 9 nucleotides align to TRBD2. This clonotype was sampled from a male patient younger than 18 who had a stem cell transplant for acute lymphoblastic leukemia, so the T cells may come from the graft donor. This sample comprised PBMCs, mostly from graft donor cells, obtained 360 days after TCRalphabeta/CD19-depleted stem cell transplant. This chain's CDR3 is CASSQGGLASHEQFF. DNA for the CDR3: TGTGCCAGCAGCCAAGGAGGACTAGCGTCCCATGAGCAGTTCTTC.